The subject of this entry is one TCR beta chain. This clone was observed a single time. What this receptor recognizes is not known. No base quality information exists; no much larger clone differs at one position. The immunoSEQ Assay, a bias-controlled multiplex PCR, was used to amplify TCRbeta CDR3 regions from genomic DNA. The source study handled its data this way. The number of nucleated cells in each sample was estimated by amplification of reference gene primers within the assay. To quantify the absolute abundance of each unique TCRbeta CDR3 rearrangement, sequence reads were collapsed and filtered. Productive Simpson clonality was computed per sample as the square root of Simpson's diversity index over productive rearrangements. The table was pulled from immuneACCESS by TCRdb, which kept in-frame rearrangements only. Such tables lose some clones; where checked, under half of the loss comes from unresolved V genes, and the rest has no known cause. The V and J calls and clone size come from that table; D and trimming were worked out from the DNA. Counted in this sample were about 280,000 clones; roughly 90% of them appeared once. The ten largest clones add up to roughly 1.5% of the sample.

The sample belongs to a study of blood T cell repertoires in COVID-19 (dated by TCRdb to 2018 to 2021). For context, the study as a whole: Collaborator samples came from the United States, Italy and Spain and covered acute and convalescent phases of COVID-19. The material from the prospective study consisted of cDNA or gDNA derived from T cells, B-cell-depleted T cells, or PBMCs. Deeply sampled blood TCRbeta repertoires from subjects exposed to, actively infected with, or recovered from COVID-19 were included in the dataset. The repertoires were made available in a free public database intended to serve as a resource for research on the immune response to SARS-CoV-2. The samples were drawn from the first 160 participants of the ongoing ImmuneRACE study and from under 1,500 subjects provided by 6 global collaborators. A de-identified subject ID, COVID-19 status, age in years and sex were almost always included in the sample metadata. Where available, HLA class I and class II types were taken from metadata supplied by the sample provider and were not determined by assay-based typing. Broader findings and caveats from the paper: The quantity of clinical and demographic metadata differed by source and by participant and was supplied without curation.

Participants in the prospective study were aged about 18 to 100 years, lived in about two dozen United States geographic areas, and enrolled through a virtual design. In the prospective study, participants were assigned to cohorts based on the clinical history participants reported in a screening survey and a study questionnaire. Mobile phlebotomists in the prospective study collected whole blood, serum and a nasopharyngeal or oropharyngeal swab from every participant. Over a 2-month period, participants in the prospective study had the option of providing additional blood draws and questionnaires. Blood samples from the prospective study were shipped frozen or at room temperature prior to DNA extraction. The germline V gene sets CDR1 to SGHVS and CDR2 to FQNEAQ. The CDR3 holds 15 amino acids from the cysteine to the phenylalanine. The retained sequence is limited to the CDR3, 45 bases, with the frame set at the first base. V is pruned by 6 bases and J by 4 bases, leaving 8 bases of the junction without a gene match.

The receptor was isolated from a woman between 18 and 29 years old with acute COVID-19. This chain joins TRBV7-8 to TRBJ1-4, and 7 bases in between align with TRBD1. Sequenced material: PBMCs or T cells enriched from blood (not recorded which). CDR3 loop: CASRSQGQFNEKLFF. The base sequence is TGTGCCAGCAGATCTCAGGGACAGTTTAATGAAAAACTGTTTTTT. This CDR3, with the reference TRBV7-8 and TRBJ1-4 proteins standing in past its ends, gives the full variable domain GAGVSQSPRYKVAKRGQDVALRCDPISGHVSLFWYQQALGQGPEFLTYFQNEAQLDKSGLPSDRFFAERPEGSVSTLKIQRTQQEDSAVYLCASRSQGQFNEKLFFGSGTQLSVL.